Below, 28 T cell receptor beta chains from the same sample are listed, as sequenced in a study of T cell repertoires in cytomegalovirus infection. TCRdb used MiXCR to reprocess the reads, holding one entry per CDR3 protein. The sample yields 310,000 or so distinct CDR3 sequences, roughly 15% seen once. The specimen sequenced was PBMCs. These receptors originate from a human donor in good health (CMV status not recorded). Some clones in this sample may be carry-over from other donors' samples.

The rearrangement joins TRBV7-9 to TRBJ1-4, with no clear D. Germline assignment: CDR1 SEHNR and CDR2 FQNEAQ (reference sequence). The CDR3 consists of 16 residues. Trimming removed 3 bases from V and 1 base from J, with 12 bases in between. The chain's CDR3 is CASSFNFPRTNEKLFF. The CDR3 DNA sequence: TGTGCCAGCAGCTTTAACTTTCCCAGAACTAATGAAAAACTGTTTTTT.

This clonotype was counted many times. The J gene is TRBJ1-2, the V gene TRBV12-3 or TRBV12-4, with D hard to call. Between the trimmed V and J ends, which lost 7 bases and 4 bases, there was a span of 13 bases. CDR3 length: 13 amino acids. CDR3: CASIPTAGYGYTF. The DNA for the CDR3 is TGTGCCAGCATTCCCACAGCAGGCTATGGCTACACCTTC.

This clonotype was observed many times. The chain uses TRBV7-2 and TRBJ1-1; 10 positions match TRBD1. The CDR3 has 14 amino acids. CDR1 is SGHTA and CDR2 is FQGNSA in the germline V gene. V lost 4 bases and J lost 4; bases outside the gene matches: 3. CDR3 protein: CASSYGDRGTEAFF. The CDR3 nucleotides read TGTGCCAGCAGCTACGGGGACAGGGGCACTGAAGCTTTCTTT.

This clonotype showed up many times. The chain is built from TRBV28 and TRBJ1-2; 7 bases align to TRBD1. Trimming took 2 bases from V and 3 from J; bases not matched to a gene: 9. The CDR3 runs 16 residues. The germline CDR1 and CDR2 sequences are MDHEN and SYDVKM. The CDR3 nucleotides are TGTGCCAGCAGTTTAGGTGCGGCAGGGGGGGACTATGGCTACACCTTC. Translating gives CASSLGAAGGDYGYTF.

The chain is built from TRBV5-4 and TRBJ1-1; the match to TRBD1 covers 10 bases. The germline CDR1 and CDR2 sequences are SGHNT and YYREEE (reference sequence). With V trimmed by 4 bases and J by 5 bases, 11 bases remained unmatched. The CDR3 is 16 amino acids. For the CDR3, the DNA is TGTGCCAGCAGCCAGGGACAGGGGTATCTAGGTACTGAAGCTTTCTTT. It yields the protein CASSQGQGYLGTEAFF.

This clonotype has at least ten counts. The gene calls are TRBV6-5 and TRBJ2-1; 8 bases agree with TRBD2. The germline V gene has CDR1 MNHEY and CDR2 SVGAGI. The CDR3 is made up of 16 amino acids. The junction had 6 bases not matched to a gene; V was cut back by 0 bases and J by 5 bases. This chain's CDR3 is CASSYSGGGPHNEQFF. The CDR3 nucleotides are TGTGCCAGCAGTTACTCGGGCGGGGGGCCGCACAATGAGCAGTTCTTC.

This rearrangement joins TRBV4-2 to TRBJ2-2; D not resolved. The CDR3 spans 13 residues. Per germline, CDR1 LGHNA and CDR2 YNFKEQ. V lost 0 bases to trimming and J lost 6 bases, with 5 bases between them. The CDR3 DNA is TGTGCCAGCAGCCAAGAAGGTCCCGGGGAGCTGTTTTTT. Translated, it gives CASSQEGPGELFF.

The V gene is TRBV6-5, the J gene TRBJ2-7; D may be TRBD1 (6 bases). The ends were cut back, 0 bases at V and 0 bases at J, with 12 bases in the middle. CDR3 length: 16 residues. Germline assignment: CDR1 MNHEY and CDR2 SVGAGI. CDR3 DNA sequence: TGTGCCAGCAGTTACTCCTGGGACATCAGCTCCTACGAGCAGTACTTC. This translates into CASSYSWDISSYEQYF.

This clonotype was counted at least ten times. The V and J genes are TRBV7-2 and TRBJ2-3; D may correspond to TRBD1 or TRBD2 (5 bases each). Per the germline V gene, CDR1 is SGHTA and CDR2 is FQGNSA. Deletions cut 4 bases from V and 1 base from J, with 12 bases between. CDR3 length: 15 residues. In nucleotides, the CDR3 is TGTGCCAGCAGCTCTTTGAGGGGCCGCACAGATACGCAGTATTTT. Its translation: CASSSLRGRTDTQYF.

This chain links TRBV12-3 or TRBV12-4 with TRBJ1-5, with a tentative D call TRBD1 (5 bases). This CDR3 contains 14 residues. The germline V and J ends were trimmed by 2 bases and 8 bases, with 13 bases remaining between them. The CDR3 sequence: CASSLQGGLEPQHF. CDR3 bases: TGTGCCAGCAGTTTACAGGGTGGGCTAGAGCCCCAGCATTTT.

The J gene is TRBJ2-1, the V gene TRBV24-1; D is undetermined. The germline CDR1 and CDR2 sequences are KGHDR and SFDVKD. The CDR3 length is 16 residues. V was pared by 2 bases and J by 3 bases, with 13 bases between. The chain's CDR3 is CATSDSDASFYNEQFF. The CDR3, as DNA: TGTGCCACCAGTGATTCTGACGCCTCTTTCTACAATGAGCAGTTCTTC.

This clonotype was observed many times. The rearrangement links TRBV7-8 to TRBJ1-2, with D unclear. The CDR3 is made up of 14 amino acids. From germline, CDR1 is SGHVS and CDR2 FQNEAQ. V dropped 4 bases and J dropped 8 bases, with 17 bases sitting between them. The CDR3 nucleotides are TGTGCCAGCAGCTCCCGGGCCTTCGGGGAAGGCTACACCTTC. Its protein is CASSSRAFGEGYTF.

V and J are TRBV6-6 and TRBJ1-1; 8 bases are shared with TRBD1. V lost 5 bases, J lost 1 base, and 6 bases stayed unmatched. The CDR3 totals 15 residues. CDR1 is MNHNY, CDR2 SVGAGI, per germline (reference sequence). CDR3 in amino acids: CASSHQGAPNTEAFF. DNA for the CDR3: TGTGCCAGCAGTCATCAGGGGGCTCCGAACACTGAAGCTTTCTTT.

The J gene is TRBJ1-2, the V gene TRBV6-6; D possibly corresponds to TRBD1 (6 bases). The CDR3 loop spans 13 amino acids. CDR1 is MNHNY and CDR2 is SVGAGI in the germline V gene (reference sequence). Trimming shortened V by 5 bases and J by 8 bases, and 15 bases separated the two germline ends. The CDR3 nucleotides are TGTGCCAGCAGTCCCTCGGGGGGCGGGGGCTACACCTTC. Translated: CASSPSGGGGYTF.

This clonotype was seen ten or more times. This chain joins TRBV15 and TRBJ2-3; TRBD1 matches 10 bases. The CDR3 loop spans 18 amino acids. The V and J ends lost 3 bases and 0 bases, in that order; junction bases with no gene match: 9. CDR1 LNHNV and CDR2 YYDKDF come from the germline V gene (reference sequence). DNA for the CDR3: TGTGCCACCAGCAGGTCACGGACAGGGGGAGGTAGCACAGATACGCAGTATTTT. As protein: CATSRSRTGGGSTDTQYF.

This clonotype turned up a few times. J is TRBJ2-1 and V is TRBV7-6; D unresolved. This CDR3 region has 13 residues. V was pared by 5 bases and J by 8 bases, with 13 bases between. Germline CDR1 SGHVS, CDR2 FNYEAQ. In DNA, the CDR3 is TGTGCCAGCAGCGCATATCCGATGGATGAGCAGTTCTTC. Amino acids: CASSAYPMDEQFF.

The gene calls are TRBV10-3 and TRBJ2-7; no clear D gene. V was cut by 5 bases and J by 6 bases, with 11 bases left in between. Germline V lookup: CDR1 ENHRY, CDR2 SYGVKD. CDR3 length: 12 amino acids. This CDR3 is CAISSTELEQYF. The CDR3 DNA reads TGTGCCATCAGTTCCACAGAGCTCGAGCAGTACTTC.

In its sample, this clonotype was seen a few times. The chain links TRBV6-5 to TRBJ1-3; D remains unclear. From germline, CDR1 is MNHEY and CDR2 SVGAGI. The CDR3 loop spans 15 amino acids. Trimming removed 5 bases from V and 0 bases from J, with 11 bases in between. CDR3 nucleotide sequence: TGTGCCAGCAGTCCTTTCGTGATCTCTGGAAACACCATATATTTT. Protein: CASSPFVISGNTIYF.

The chain combines TRBV28 with TRBJ2-6, with a tentative D call TRBD1 (6 bases). Trimming removed 5 bases from V and 1 base from J, with 12 bases in between. Germline V gene data show CDR1 as MDHEN and CDR2 as SYDVKM. CDR3 size: 16 residues. The CDR3 DNA follows: TGTGCCAGCAGTCCCCCAGGGGCATCTGGGGCCAACGTCCTGACTTTC. As protein: CASSPPGASGANVLTF.

This clonotype has a count of ten or more. The chain recombines TRBV7-9 with TRBJ1-5; 7 bases line up with TRBD1. Germline V CDR1 and CDR2: SEHNR, FQNEAQ (reference sequence). There are 16 residues in the CDR3. Germline trimming cut 11 bases from V and 0 bases from J; bases unmatched to any gene: 13. CDR3 coding DNA: TGTGCCGTCCAACGGGACAGCGGATATAGCAATCAGCCCCAGCATTTT. Protein product: CAVQRDSGYSNQPQHF.

This clonotype has a count of ten or more. The rearrangement uses TRBV7-9 and TRBJ1-2, with D possibly TRBD1 on 6 matching bases. Germline loops: CDR1 SEHNR, CDR2 FQNEAQ (reference sequence). V lost 6 bases, J lost 4 bases, and 21 bases lay in between. There are 16 residues in the CDR3. Written as DNA, the CDR3 is TGTGCCAGCAGTATAGGAGGGAACAGGGAACTCTATGGCTACACCTTC. This translates into CASSIGGNRELYGYTF.

The sample holds many counts of this clonotype. The CDR3 sequence is CSAPRAGSPSEQYF. Here the CDR3 DNA reads TGCAGTGCTCCTAGGGCAGGGAGTCCATCCGAGCAGTACTTC. J is TRBJ2-7 and V is TRBV20-1; TRBD1 or TRBD2 may be the D gene (5 bases each). Germline V CDR1 and CDR2: DFQATT, SNEGSKA (reference sequence). The CDR3 is made up of 14 amino acids. V was shortened by 5 bases and J by 6 bases, with 20 bases between the two germline ends.

The sample holds many counts of this clonotype. The rearrangement uses TRBV7-2 and TRBJ1-1, with a tentative D call TRBD1 (6 bases). Per germline, CDR1 SGHTA and CDR2 FQGNSA. V lost 3 bases to trimming and J lost 7 bases, with 18 bases between them. This CDR3 contains 15 residues. The CDR3 spells CASSLDTQGTDEAFF. The CDR3 region has the DNA TGTGCCAGCAGCTTGGATACTCAGGGGACGGATGAAGCTTTCTTT.

This clonotype was counted between two and nine times. The chain employs TRBV12-3 or TRBV12-4 and TRBJ1-2; TRBD1 aligns across 7 bases. V shed 5 bases, J shed 5 bases, and the junction held 8 bases outside the gene matches. This CDR3 region has 14 residues. DNA for the CDR3: TGTGCCAGCAGTCGAAATACAGGGGAATATGGCTACACCTTC. Its protein product is CASSRNTGEYGYTF.

This clonotype was counted many times. The V and J genes are TRBV7-2 and TRBJ1-6, with 7 bases aligning to TRBD1. CDR3 length: 15 amino acids. Per germline, CDR1 SGHTA and CDR2 FQGNSA. The junction had 3 bases not matched to a gene; V was cut back by 4 bases and J by 3 bases. CDR3 in DNA: TGTGCCAGCAGCTCTAGACAGGGCTATAATTCACCCCTCCACTTT. It encodes CASSSRQGYNSPLHF.

The rearrangement uses TRBV20-1 and TRBJ2-7, with 11 bases fitting TRBD2. This CDR3 spans 15 amino acids. J gave up 4 bases and V 6 bases, and 11 bases lay outside the gene matches. Germline V gene sequence: CDR1 DFQATT, CDR2 SNEGSKA (reference sequence). CDR3 nucleotides: TGCAGTGCCCTAAAAATAGCGGGGGGGCCATACGAGCAGTACTTC. This sequence encodes CSALKIAGGPYEQYF.

This sequence joins TRBV5-1 and TRBJ1-1; TRBD1 might be the D (6 bases). This CDR3 contains 14 residues. Germline V gene data show CDR1 as SGHRS and CDR2 as YFSETQ. Trimming took 4 bases from V and 3 from J, leaving 13 bases between them. The chain's CDR3 is CASSESGAYTEAFF. The CDR3 bases are TGCGCCAGCAGCGAATCAGGGGCATACACTGAAGCTTTCTTT.

The chain is built from TRBV7-8 and TRBJ1-2, with 7 bases identical to TRBD1. The CDR3 spans 14 residues. Germline V CDR1 and CDR2: SGHVS, FQNEAQ. Trimming removed 1 base from V and 4 bases from J; junction bases left unmatched: 3. CDR3 region: CASSLVQGGYGYTF. The DNA of the CDR3 is TGTGCCAGCAGCTTAGTCCAGGGGGGCTATGGCTACACCTTC. The whole variable domain, remainder taken from reference TRBV7-8 and TRBJ1-2, is GAGVSQSPRYKVAKRGQDVALRCDPISGHVSLFWYQQALGQGPEFLTYFQNEAQLDKSGLPSDRFFAERPEGSVSTLKIQRTQQEDSAVYLCASSLVQGGYGYTFGSGTRLTVV.